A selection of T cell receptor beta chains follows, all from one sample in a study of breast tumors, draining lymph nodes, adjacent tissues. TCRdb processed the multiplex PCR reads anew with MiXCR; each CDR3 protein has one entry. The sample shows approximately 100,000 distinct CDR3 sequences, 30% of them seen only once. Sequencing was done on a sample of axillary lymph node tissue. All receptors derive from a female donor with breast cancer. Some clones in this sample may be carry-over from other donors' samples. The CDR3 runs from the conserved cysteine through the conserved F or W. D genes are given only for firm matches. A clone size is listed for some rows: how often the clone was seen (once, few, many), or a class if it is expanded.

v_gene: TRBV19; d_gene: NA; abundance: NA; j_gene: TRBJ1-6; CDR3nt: TGTGCCAGTAGTATACCGGGACTGATAGTTTCACCCCTCCACTTT; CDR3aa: CASSIPGLIVSPLHF
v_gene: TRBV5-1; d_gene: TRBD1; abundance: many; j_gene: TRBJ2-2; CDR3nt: TGCGCCAGCAGCTCAGGACAGGGTGGCACCGGGGAGCTGTTTTTT; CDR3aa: CASSSGQGGTGELFF
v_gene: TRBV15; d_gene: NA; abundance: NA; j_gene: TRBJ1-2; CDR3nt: TGTGCCACCAGCCCGGGACGGACCTATGGCTACACCTTC; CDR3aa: CATSPGRTYGYTF
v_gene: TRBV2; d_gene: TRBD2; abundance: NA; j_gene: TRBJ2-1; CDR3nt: TGTGCCACCAAGCTGGGGACTAGCAATGAGCAGTTCTTC; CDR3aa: CATKLGTSNEQFF
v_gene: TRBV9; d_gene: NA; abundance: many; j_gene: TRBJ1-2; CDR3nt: TGTGCCAGCAGCGTAGCTCCGGGGGCCAACTATGGCTACACCTTC; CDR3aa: CASSVAPGANYGYTF
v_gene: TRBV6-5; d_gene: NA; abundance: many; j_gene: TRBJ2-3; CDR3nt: TGTGCCAGCATGACTTACACAGATACGCAGTATTTT; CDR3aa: CASMTYTDTQYF
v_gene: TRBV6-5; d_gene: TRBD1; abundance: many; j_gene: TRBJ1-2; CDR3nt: TGTGCCAGCAGTTACCGCAGGGGGCTGAGTGCTGGCTACACCTTC; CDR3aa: CASSYRRGLSAGYTF
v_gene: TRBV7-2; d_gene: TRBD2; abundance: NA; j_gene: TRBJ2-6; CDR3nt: TGTGCCAGCAGCTTAGAGGGGACTAGCGGGGCCAACGTCCTGACTTTC; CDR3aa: CASSLEGTSGANVLTF
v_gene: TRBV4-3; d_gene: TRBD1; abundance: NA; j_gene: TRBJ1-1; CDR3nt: TGCGCCAGCGGCACCAGGACAGGACGGACTGAAGCTTTCTTT; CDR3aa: CASGTRTGRTEAFF
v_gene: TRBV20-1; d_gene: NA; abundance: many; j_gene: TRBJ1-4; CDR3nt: TGCAGTGCTCACCTTCAGGGCCACGGGAATGAAAAACTGTTTTTT; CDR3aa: CSAHLQGHGNEKLFF
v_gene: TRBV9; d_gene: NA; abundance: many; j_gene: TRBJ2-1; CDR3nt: TGTGCCAGCAGCCCCCGTTCCAATGAGCAGTTCTTC; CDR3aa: CASSPRSNEQFF
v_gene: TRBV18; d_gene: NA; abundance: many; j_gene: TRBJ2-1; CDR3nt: TGTGCCAGCTCACCACTCCAAAGCTCCTACAATGAGCAGTTCTTC; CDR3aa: CASSPLQSSYNEQFF
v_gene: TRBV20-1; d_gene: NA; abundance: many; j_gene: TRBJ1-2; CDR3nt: TGCAGTGCGAGTCAACTGACAGCTAACTATGGCTACACCTTC; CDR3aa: CSASQLTANYGYTF
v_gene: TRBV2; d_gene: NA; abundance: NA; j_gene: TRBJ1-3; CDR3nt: TGTGCCAGCAGTGAACTAGCGGGGGGCGGAAACACCATATATTTT; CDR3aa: CASSELAGGGNTIYF
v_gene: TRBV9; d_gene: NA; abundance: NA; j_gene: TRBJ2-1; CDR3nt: TGTGCCAGCAGCGGAGACAACTACAATGAGCAGTTCTTC; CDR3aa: CASSGDNYNEQFF
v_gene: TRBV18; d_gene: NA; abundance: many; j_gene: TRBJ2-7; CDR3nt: TGTGCCAGCTCCCGTGGTGGGGACGAGCAGTACTTC; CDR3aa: CASSRGGDEQYF
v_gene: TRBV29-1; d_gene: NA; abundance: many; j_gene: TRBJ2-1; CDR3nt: TGCAGCGTTGAAGATTCCGGCAGGGGGACTTACAATGAGCAGTTCTTC; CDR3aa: CSVEDSGRGTYNEQFF
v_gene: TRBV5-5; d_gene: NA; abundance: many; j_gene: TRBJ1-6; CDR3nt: TGTGCCAGCAGCTGGAGGTTCCGGGACCGAAGTAGTAATTCACCCCTCCACTTT; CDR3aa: CASSWRFRDRSSNSPLHF
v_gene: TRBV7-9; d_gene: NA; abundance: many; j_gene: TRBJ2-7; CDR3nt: TGTGCCAGCGACCTCTGGGGTAGAGGGAGCGCCTACGAGCAGTACTTC; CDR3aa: CASDLWGRGSAYEQYF
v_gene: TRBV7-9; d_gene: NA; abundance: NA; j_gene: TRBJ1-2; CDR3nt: TGTGCCAGCAGCTCCATCTCCCGCAGGGAAACCACGAACCCAAACTATGGCTACACCTTC; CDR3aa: CASSSISRRETTNPNYGYTF
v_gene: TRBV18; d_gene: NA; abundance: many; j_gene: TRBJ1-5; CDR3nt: TGTGCCAGCTCACCACTGGCCGGTTTGGGTCAGCCCCAGCATTTT; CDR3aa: CASSPLAGLGQPQHF
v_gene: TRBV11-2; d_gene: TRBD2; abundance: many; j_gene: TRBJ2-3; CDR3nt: TGTGCCAGCAGCTATCCTAGCGGGACCTCCACAGATACGCAGTATTTT; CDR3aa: CASSYPSGTSTDTQYF
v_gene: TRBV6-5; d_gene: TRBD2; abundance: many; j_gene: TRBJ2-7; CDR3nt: TGTGCCAGCAGTACTAGCGGGGGGGCCTACGAGCAGTACTTC; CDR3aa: CASSTSGGAYEQYF
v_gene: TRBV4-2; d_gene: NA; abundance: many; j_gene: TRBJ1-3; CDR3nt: TGTGCCAGCAGCCAAGATTACGAACAGGGTAGTGGAAACACCATATATTTT; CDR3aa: CASSQDYEQGSGNTIYF
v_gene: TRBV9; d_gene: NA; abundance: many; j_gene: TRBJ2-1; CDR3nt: TGTGCCAGCAGCCGTCACAATGAGCAGTTCTTC; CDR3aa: CASSRHNEQFF
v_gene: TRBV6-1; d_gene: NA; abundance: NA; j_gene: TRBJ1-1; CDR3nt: TGTGCCAGCAGTGAATGGCAGAGGGACATGAACACTGAAGCTTTCTTT; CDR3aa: CASSEWQRDMNTEAFF
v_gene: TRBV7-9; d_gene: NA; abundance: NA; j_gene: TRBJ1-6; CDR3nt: TGTGCCAGCAGCGCCCGCTCTATCTCGAGCTCCTATAATCCACCCCTCCACTTT; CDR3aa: CASSARSISSSYNPPLHF
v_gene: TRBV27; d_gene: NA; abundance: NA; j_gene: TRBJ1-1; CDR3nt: TGTGCCAGCAGTTCTCTCCCTCGGGGGGCCTCTGAAGCTTTCTTT; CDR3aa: CASSSLPRGASEAFF
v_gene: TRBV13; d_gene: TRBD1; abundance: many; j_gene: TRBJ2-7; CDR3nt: TGTGCCAGCAGCAGACAGGGGAACGAGCAGTACTTC; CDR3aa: CASSRQGNEQYF
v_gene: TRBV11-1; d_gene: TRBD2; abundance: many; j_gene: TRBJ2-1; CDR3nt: TGTGCCAGCAGCTTTACTAGCGGAGAGGGGTCCAATGAGCAGTTCTTC; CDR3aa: CASSFTSGEGSNEQFF
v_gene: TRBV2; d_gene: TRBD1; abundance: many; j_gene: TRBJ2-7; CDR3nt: TGTGCCAGCAGGGACAGGGGGCGATATACCTACGAGCAGTACTTC; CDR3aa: CASRDRGRYTYEQYF
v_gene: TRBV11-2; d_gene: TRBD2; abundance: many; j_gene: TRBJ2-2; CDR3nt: TGTGCCAGCAGCTTGAGGGCGGGAGGGACAACCGGGGAGCTGTTTTTT; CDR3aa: CASSLRAGGTTGELFF
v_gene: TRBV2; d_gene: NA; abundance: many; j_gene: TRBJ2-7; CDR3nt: TGTGCCAGCATTGGGCCCTACGAGCAGTACTTC; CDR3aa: CASIGPYEQYF
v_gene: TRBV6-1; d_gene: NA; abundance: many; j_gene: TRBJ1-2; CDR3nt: TGTGCCATAGTGCGGGACGGGCCTCCTGGCTACACCTTC; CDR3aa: CAIVRDGPPGYTF
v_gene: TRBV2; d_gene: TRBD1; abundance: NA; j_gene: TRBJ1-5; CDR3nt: TGTGCCAGCAGGACGGGACAGGGGGCGGGCAATCAGCCCCAGCATTTT; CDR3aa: CASRTGQGAGNQPQHF
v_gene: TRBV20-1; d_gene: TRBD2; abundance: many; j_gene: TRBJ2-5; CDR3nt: TGCAGTGCTAGGTCGATAGCGGGAAAGTACCAAGAGACCCAGTACTTC; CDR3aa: CSARSIAGKYQETQYF
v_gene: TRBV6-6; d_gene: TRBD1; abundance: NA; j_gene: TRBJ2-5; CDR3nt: TGTGCCGGCAGTCACGAGGACAGGCCCCAAGAGACCCAGTACTTC; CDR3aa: CAGSHEDRPQETQYF
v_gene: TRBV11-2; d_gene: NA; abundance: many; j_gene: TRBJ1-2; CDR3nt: TGTGCCAGCAGCTTAGTGGCAGGGACGGGGTGGCATGGCTACACCTTC; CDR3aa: CASSLVAGTGWHGYTF
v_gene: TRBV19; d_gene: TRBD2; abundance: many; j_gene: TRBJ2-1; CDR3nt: TGTGCCAGTAGTATGGTGCGGGGGGGGAACAATGAGCAGTTCTTC; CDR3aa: CASSMVRGGNNEQFF
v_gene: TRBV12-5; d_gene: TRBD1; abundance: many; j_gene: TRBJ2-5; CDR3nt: TGTGCTAGTGGTTTGGGTGGGACAGGCGGCGAGACCCAGTACTTC; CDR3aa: CASGLGGTGGETQYF
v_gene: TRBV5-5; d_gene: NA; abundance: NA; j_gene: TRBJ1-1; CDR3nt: TGTGCCAGCAGCAGCAGCAGGGGAGAGAAGACTGAAGCTTTCTTT; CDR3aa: CASSSSRGEKTEAFF
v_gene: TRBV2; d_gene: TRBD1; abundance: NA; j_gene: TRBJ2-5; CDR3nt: TGTGCCAGCAGATCGGAACAGGGGTACCAAGAGACCCAGTACTTC; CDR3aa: CASRSEQGYQETQYF
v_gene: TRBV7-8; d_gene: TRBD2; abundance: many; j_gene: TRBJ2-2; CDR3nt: TGTGCCAGCAGCTCCAGACTAGCGGGAAACACCGGGGAGCTGTTTTTT; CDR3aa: CASSSRLAGNTGELFF
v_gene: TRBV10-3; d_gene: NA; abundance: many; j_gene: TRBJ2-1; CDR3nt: TGTGCCATCAGTCTATCACCGAGCTCCTACAATGAGCAGTTCTTC; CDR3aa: CAISLSPSSYNEQFF
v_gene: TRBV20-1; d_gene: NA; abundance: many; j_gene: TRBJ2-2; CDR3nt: TGCAGTGCTAGAGATCTAGGTAGCGGCGACACCGGGGAGCTGTTTTTT; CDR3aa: CSARDLGSGDTGELFF
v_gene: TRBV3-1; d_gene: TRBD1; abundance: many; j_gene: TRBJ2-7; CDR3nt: TGTGCCAGCAGCCCGACAGGGGGCGCGAACGAGCAGTACTTC; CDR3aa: CASSPTGGANEQYF
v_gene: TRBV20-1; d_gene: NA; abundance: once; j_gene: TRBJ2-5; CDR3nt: TGCAGTGCGTACAGACGAGAGACCCAGTACTTC; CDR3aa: CSAYRRETQYF
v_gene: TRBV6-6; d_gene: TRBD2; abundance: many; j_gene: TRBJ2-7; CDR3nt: TGTGCCAGCAGAGAAGCGGGAGGGCCAAAAAGCTACGAGCAGTACTTC; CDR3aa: CASREAGGPKSYEQYF